The 11 T cell receptor beta chains presented below share a single source sample, sequenced in a study of shared clonotypes between healthy human individuals. Here immunoSEQ multiplex PCR was the method, and the copy in TCRdb shows in-frame clones only, minus some. Of millions of clones listed, around 95% are singletons. The sample comprised naive CD4+ T cells sorted from blood. The subset is: CD45RA+ positively selected. The receptors shown here come from a young man in good health.

As regards this clone: This sample also contains other DNA sequences that code for the same CDR3. The V call is TRBV7-9, the J call TRBJ1-1; 7 bases map to TRBD1. From germline, CDR1 is SEHNR and CDR2 FQNEAQ (reference sequence). The CDR3 loop spans 15 amino acids. V was pared by 5 bases and J by 0 bases, with 6 bases of the junction left unmatched. The CDR3 here is CASSSRQGMNTEAFF. The CDR3 DNA is TGTGCCAGCAGCAGCAGACAGGGAATGAACACTGAAGCTTTCTTT.

The chain recombines TRBV7-2 with TRBJ2-3; D not certain. The CDR3 loop spans 14 amino acids. The germline gives CDR1 SGHTA, CDR2 FQGNSA. Trimming left V 1 base short and J 2 bases short, with 7 bases between. DNA for the CDR3: TGTGCCAGCAGCTTAGTACAGTCCACAGATACGCAGTATTTT. Protein sequence: CASSLVQSTDTQYF. Combining the CDR3 with reference TRBV7-2 and TRBJ2-3 gives the whole variable domain GAGVSQSPSNKVTEKGKDVELRCDPISGHTALYWYRQSLGQGLEFLIYFQGNSAPDKSGLPSDRFSAERTGGSVSTLTIQRTQQEDSAVYLCASSLVQSTDTQYFGPGTRLTVL.

This chain uses TRBV27 with TRBJ1-1; TRBD1 matches at 7 bases. This CDR3 has 16 amino acids. Germline loops: CDR1 MNHEY, CDR2 SMNVEV (reference sequence). V dropped 1 base and J dropped 0; count of bases not matched to a gene: 5. CDR3 bases: TGTGCCAGCAGTTTATATACCGGGACAGTGAACACTGAAGCTTTCTTT. Residues: CASSLYTGTVNTEAFF.

V and J are TRBV11-1 and TRBJ2-4, with a possible D match to TRBD2 (5 bases). CDR3 length: 17 residues. V was clipped by 5 bases and J by 3 bases, with 20 bases between them. Germline V gene data show CDR1 as SGHAT and CDR2 as FQDESV (reference sequence). As DNA, the CDR3 is TGTGCCAGCAGCGTCGGACTTGGCGAAGGGTTCAAAAACATTCAGTACTTC. Protein product: CASSVGLGEGFKNIQYF.

The chain couples TRBV7-2 to TRBJ1-2; the D gene is possibly TRBD1 (6 bases). Trimming stripped 10 bases from V and 2 bases from J, with 14 bases between. Germline V gene lookup returns CDR1 SGHTA and CDR2 FQGNSA. This CDR3 has 13 residues. DNA of the CDR3: TGTGCCATCCGACAGGCCATCAACTATGGCTACACCTTC. This codes for CAIRQAINYGYTF.

The chain combines TRBV25-1 with TRBJ2-5, with a tentative D call TRBD2 (5 bases). V lost 1 base and J lost 5, with 5 bases in between. CDR3 length: 12 residues. Germline V gives CDR1 MGHDK, CDR2 SYGVNS. CDR3 in DNA: TGTGCCAGCAGTGAATCGGGGGAGACCCAGTACTTC. This codes for CASSESGETQYF.

The chain has TRBV28 and TRBJ1-1; 9 bases match TRBD1. Losses at the gene ends were 10 bases for V and 4 bases for J; bases not matched to a gene: 7. Per germline, CDR1 MDHEN and CDR2 SYDVKM. There are 13 residues in the CDR3. The CDR3 is CANRDRVGTEAFF. The CDR3 region has the DNA TGTGCCAACCGGGACAGGGTCGGCACTGAAGCTTTCTTT.

The CDR3 DNA follows: TGTGCCAGCAGCTTAGACGGTAGCGGGATCGGTTCCTACGAGCAGTACTTC. This translates into CASSLDGSGIGSYEQYF. V and J are TRBV7-2 and TRBJ2-7; TRBD2 matches at 8 bases. This CDR3 spans 17 amino acids. V was clipped by 1 base and J by 1 base; unmatched bases: 9. CDR1 SGHTA and CDR2 FQGNSA come from the germline V gene.

J is TRBJ2-3 and V is TRBV9; 8 bases align to TRBD2. This CDR3 is 15 amino acids long. The germline V gene has CDR1 SGDLS and CDR2 YYNGEE. V trimming: 4 bases; J trimming: 5 bases; junction bases outside the gene matches: 9. The CDR3 DNA reads as TGTGCCAGCAGCCCTGCCGGGAGGGCCTTAGATACGCAGTATTTT. Protein product: CASSPAGRALDTQYF.

This chain uses TRBV28 with TRBJ2-1; 9 bases align to TRBD1. CDR1 and CDR2 from the germline V gene are MDHEN and SYDVKM. The CDR3 covers 16 residues. V lost 1 base and J lost 7; bases outside the gene matches: 8. This CDR3 reads CASSLSAGDRANEQFF. CDR3 DNA sequence: TGTGCCAGCAGTTTATCGGCTGGGGACAGGGCGAATGAGCAGTTCTTC.

This clone has only one observation. The chain is built from TRBV6-5 and TRBJ1-1, with D possibly matching TRBD1 (5 bases). CDR3 length: 15 residues. Germline V CDR1 and CDR2: MNHEY, SVGAGI. The germline V and J ends were trimmed by 6 bases and 1 base, with 15 bases remaining between them. This chain's CDR3 is CASRSSLRENTEAFF. The CDR3 DNA reads as TGTGCCAGCAGGTCCTCTCTCAGGGAGAACACTGAAGCTTTCTTT.